Reported below is one T cell receptor (beta chain). This CDR3 is 14 amino acids long. The germline CDR1 and CDR2 sequences are LNHDA and SQIVND (reference sequence). V lost 6 bases to trimming and J lost 9 bases; unmatched junction nucleotides: 12. These data belong to a study of T cell changes during pregnancy in multiple sclerosis. Method: immunoSEQ multiplex PCR; TCRdb's copy keeps in-frame clones and lacks some. The sample includes some 74,000 clones, over 80% seen only once; the top ten take approximately 2.2%. This chain joins TRBV19 and TRBJ2-7; TRBD1 matches at 9 bases. The receptor's source is a female donor with multiple sclerosis, enrolled in a pregnancy study. The starting material was peripheral blood, obtained before pregnancy. The CDR3 loop reads CASSPPGQGVAQYF. CDR3 nucleotide sequence: TGTGCCAGTAGCCCACCGGGACAGGGCGTCGCGCAGTACTTC.